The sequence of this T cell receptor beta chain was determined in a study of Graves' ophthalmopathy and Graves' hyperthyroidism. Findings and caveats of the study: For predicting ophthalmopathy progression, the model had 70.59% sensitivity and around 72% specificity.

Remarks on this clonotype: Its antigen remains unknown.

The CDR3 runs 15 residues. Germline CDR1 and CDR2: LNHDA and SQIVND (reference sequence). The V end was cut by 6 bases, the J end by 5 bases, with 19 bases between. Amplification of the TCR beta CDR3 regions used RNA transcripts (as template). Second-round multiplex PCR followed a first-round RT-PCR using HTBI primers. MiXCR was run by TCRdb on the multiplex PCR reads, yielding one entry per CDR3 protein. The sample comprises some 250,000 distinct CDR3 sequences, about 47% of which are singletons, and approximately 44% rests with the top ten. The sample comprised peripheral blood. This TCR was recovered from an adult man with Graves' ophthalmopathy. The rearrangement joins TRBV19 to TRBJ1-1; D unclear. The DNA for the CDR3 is TGTGCCAGTAGCCCGAACCACCCCGGCCAAACTGAAGCTTTCTTT. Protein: CASSPNHPGQTEAFF.